Included here is one T cell receptor beta chain sequence, with context. Its antigen is unidentified. This entry belongs to a study of T-cell memory formation after mild COVID-19. Study-wide results and limits: While clones contracting from day 15 to 85 were balanced between CD4 and CD8, later expanders leaned CD4+. Among contracting clones, CD4+ were mainly CM/EM and CD8+ enriched in EMRA. The authors left the SARS-CoV-2 specificity of second-wave clones peaking on day 37 unconfirmed.

Germline CDR1 is SEHNR and CDR2 is FQNEAQ (reference sequence). The CDR3 is made up of 15 amino acids. V was cut by 5 bases and J by 1 base, with 13 bases left in between. UMIs and sample barcodes were carried by the TCR alpha and TCR beta cDNA libraries that 5'RACE produced using constant-segment primers. TCRdb used MiXCR to reprocess the 5' RACE reads, holding one entry per CDR3 protein. Of 470,000 or so distinct CDR3 sequences in the sample, under 20% are singletons; the top ten hold roughly 21%. The origin of this receptor is a young man who had mild COVID-19 (a few samples of this study predate the infection). Cell type and time point are not known. Sequencing was carried out using PBMCs or a T cell subset sorted from them (not recorded which). The J gene is TRBJ2-3, the V gene TRBV7-9; possibly TRBD2 for D (6 bases). This CDR3 is CASSTSGTRTDTQYF. DNA of the CDR3: TGTGCCAGCAGCACGTCGGGGACTCGCACAGATACGCAGTATTTT.